Reported below is one T cell receptor (beta chain). Its antigen target is currently unknown. No base quality values were provided; no much bigger clone lies one nucleotide off. The record originates from a study of blood T cell repertoires in COVID-19 (dated by TCRdb to the early 2020s). Regarding the research as a whole: Samples from collaborators originated in the United States, Italy and Spain and spanned both the acute and convalescent phases of COVID-19. A freely available public database, intended as a resource for researchers studying the immune response to SARS-CoV-2, is where the repertoires were released. Nearly every sample came with metadata listing a de-identified subject ID, COVID-19 status, age in years and sex. The material from the prospective study consisted of cDNA or gDNA derived from T cells, B-cell-depleted T cells, or PBMCs. Samples came from the ongoing ImmuneRACE study (first 160 participants) plus 1,254 subjects from 6 global collaborators. Where available, HLA class I and class II types were taken from metadata supplied by the sample provider and were not determined by assay-based typing. Deeply sampled blood TCRbeta repertoires from subjects exposed to, actively infected with, or recovered from COVID-19 were included in the dataset. Broad study findings and their caveats: Clinical and demographic metadata were provided uncurated, with the amount varying by source and participant.

Each collaborating institution followed its own protocols to collect whole blood in K2EDTA tubes. For TCRbeta analysis, collaborator samples were shipped as frozen whole blood, as isolated PBMCs, or as DNA extracted from either sample type. TCRbeta CDR3 regions were amplified from genomic DNA by means of the immunoSEQ Assay, a bias-controlled multiplex PCR. Per the authors' processing: Nucleated cell counts per sample were estimated from amplification of reference gene primers within the assay. To quantify the absolute abundance of each unique TCRbeta CDR3 rearrangement, sequence reads were collapsed and filtered. For each sample, productive Simpson clonality was calculated by taking the square root of Simpson's diversity index across productive rearrangements. TCRdb took this table from immuneACCESS and kept in-frame rearrangements with V and J called. Such tables lack part of the clones; where checked against another copy, unresolved V genes explain under half of the gap, and the rest is unexplained. The DNA was the basis for D and trimming; V, J and clone size are from that table. Across this sample there are over 300,000 clones, with around 90% seen only once. Jointly, the top ten make up 5% to 8.5% of the sample.

Sequenced material: peripheral blood. The sequence derives from a man younger than 35 with active or convalescent COVID-19.

In nucleotides, the sequence is TGCGCCAGCAGCCAAGTTTATTGGGAAGCCGGGGACACCATATATTTT. Its amino acids are CASSQVYWEAGDTIYF. Recombination joined TRBV4-3 with TRBJ1-3; no D gene call is confident. Trimming removed 1 base from V and 8 bases from J, leaving 18 bases between the germline ends. Looking up the germline V gene yields CDR1 LGHNA and CDR2 YSLEER. Its CDR3 holds 16 amino acids, cysteine through phenylalanine. CDR3 DNA only is kept here, 48 bases in frame from base 1.